The rows below give T cell receptor beta chains drawn from one sample of a study of cytomegalovirus exposure and HLA in healthy donors. Some clones are missing from TCRdb's copy, which holds only in-frame ones; the method was immunoSEQ multiplex PCR. The table records approximately 93,000 clones, roughly 79% of them present only once. The specimen was PBMCs. These TCRs come from a woman aged 40 to 50 in good health and CMV-seronegative. The CDR3 runs from the conserved cysteine through the conserved F or W. A D gene is named only where the DNA matches it firmly. Only some rows state a clone size, as once, few, many or a class for expanded clones.

d_gene,v_gene,j_gene,abundance,CDR3nt,CDR3aa
TRBD1,TRBV5-4,TRBJ1-2,.,TGTGCCAGCAGCTTCTACCTAGGGGGCGCAGGCTATGGCTACACCTTC,CASSFYLGGAGYGYTF
.,TRBV7-2,TRBJ2-4,.,TGTGCCAGCAGCTCCCTCGTCAATTATAGGGGGAAAAACATTCAGTACTTC,CASSSLVNYRGKNIQYF
.,TRBV19,TRBJ1-4,once,TGTGCCAGTAGACATCAGGGTGCAACTAATGAAAAACTGTTTTTT,CASRHQGATNEKLFF
.,TRBV5-4,TRBJ2-5,.,TGTGCCAGCTCGCCGCAACGAGAAGAGACCCAGTACTTC,CASSPQREETQYF
TRBD1,TRBV7-7,TRBJ2-5,.,TGTGCTAGCAGCTTAGGGGGACAGGGGGAAGAGACCCAGTACTTC,CASSLGGQGEETQYF
.,TRBV18,TRBJ1-2,few,TGTGCCAGCTCACCAATTGGGCAGGGGAACTATGGCTACACCTTC,CASSPIGQGNYGYTF
.,TRBV5-1,TRBJ2-7,.,TGCGCCAGCAGGGAAGGGGGTTCCTACGAGCAGTACTTC,CASREGGSYEQYF
.,TRBV30,TRBJ1-1,.,TGTGCCTGGAGTGACAGGGCTGAAGCTTTCTTT,CAWSDRAEAFF
.,TRBV4-1,TRBJ2-5,.,TGCGCCAGCAGCCAAGGGGGGGAAGAAGGAGAGACCCAGTACTTC,CASSQGGEEGETQYF
.,TRBV19,TRBJ2-2,.,TGTGCCATCCTCGCCGGGTCGACCGGGGAGCTGTTTTTT,CAILAGSTGELFF
.,TRBV2,TRBJ1-6,.,TGTGCCAGCAGTGACCAGGGGAACTCACCCCTCCACTTT,CASSDQGNSPLHF
.,TRBV6-6,TRBJ1-2,.,TGTGCCAGCAGTTACGGTTATGGAGGCTATGGCTACACCTTC,CASSYGYGGYGYTF
.,TRBV10-3,TRBJ2-3,.,TGTGCCATCAGTGAGCAGGACAGCCCCACAGATACGCAGTATTTT,CAISEQDSPTDTQYF
TRBD1,TRBV6-5,TRBJ1-1,.,TGTGCCAGCAGGGAGGACAGGGGCACTGAAGCTTTCTTT,CASREDRGTEAFF
.,TRBV7-3,TRBJ2-1,few,TGTGCCAGCAGCCCCTCGTTCTACAATGAGCAGTTCTTC,CASSPSFYNEQFF
TRBD2,TRBV18,TRBJ2-7,.,TGTGCCAGCTCACCTCGCGGGGGCTACGAGCAGTACTTC,CASSPRGGYEQYF
TRBD2,TRBV7-2,TRBJ2-5,.,TGTGCCAGCAGCTTAGCGCTAAGGGCTAGCGGGGGGGCGGGGGAGACCCAGTACTTC,CASSLALRASGGAGETQYF
.,TRBV5-4,TRBJ1-2,.,TGTGCCAGCACCCTACCCGGAAAGACTTCTAACTATGGCTACACCTTC,CASTLPGKTSNYGYTF
TRBD1,TRBV6-1,TRBJ1-2,.,TGTGCCAGCAGACCGGGGGACAGGGGACACTATGGCTACACCTTC,CASRPGDRGHYGYTF
TRBD1,TRBV10-3,TRBJ1-1,.,TGTGCCGCGAAGGGATCGACAGGGGTGTCTGAAGCTTTCTTT,CAAKGSTGVSEAFF
TRBD1,TRBV5-4,TRBJ1-1,.,TGTGCCAGCAGCTTGTCAGGGACAGATGAAGCTTTCTTT,CASSLSGTDEAFF
.,TRBV4-2,TRBJ2-2,.,TGTGCCAGCAGCCAGGGACACGGATACACCGGGGAGCTGTTTTTT,CASSQGHGYTGELFF
TRBD1,TRBV6-1,TRBJ1-3,.,TGTGCCAGCAGTCCGACAGGGGACAACACCATATATTTT,CASSPTGDNTIYF
.,TRBV30,TRBJ1-1,.,TGTGCCTGGAGGGCCGGAGGACGGTCGAACACTGAAGCTTTCTTT,CAWRAGGRSNTEAFF
TRBD2,TRBV4-2,TRBJ2-2,.,TGTGCCAGCAGCCGATCAACTAGCGGGGGCTCTACCGGGGAGCTGTTTTTT,CASSRSTSGGSTGELFF
TRBD2,TRBV28,TRBJ2-7,.,TGTGCCAGCAGTTTACCTAGCGGGGGGTCCTACGAGCAGTACTTC,CASSLPSGGSYEQYF
.,TRBV7-2,TRBJ1-2,.,TGTGCCAGCAGCTTAGATGCGGGGGGCGCTTTCATTGGCTACACCTTC,CASSLDAGGAFIGYTF
.,TRBV21-1,TRBJ2-6,.,TGTGCCAGCAGCAAAAGAGGGGACAGCCAATCTGGGGCCAACGTCCTGACTTTC,CASSKRGDSQSGANVLTF
TRBD1,TRBV4-1,TRBJ1-4,.,TGCGCCAGCAGCATAAGACAGGGGGAGGCTGAAAAACTGTTTTTT,CASSIRQGEAEKLFF
.,TRBV7-9,TRBJ1-3,medium-sized,TGTGCCAGCAGCTCGGGACAAATCTCTGGAAACACCATATATTTT,CASSSGQISGNTIYF
TRBD2,TRBV5-1,TRBJ2-3,.,TGCGCCAGCAGCTTGATGCTAGCGGAGTTCACAGATACGCAGTATTTT,CASSLMLAEFTDTQYF
.,TRBV4-3,TRBJ1-4,.,TGCGCCAGCAGCCAAGATACAGGGTCCGGTGAAAAACTGTTTTTT,CASSQDTGSGEKLFF
TRBD1,TRBV4-1,TRBJ1-4,.,TGCGCCAGCAGCCAAGAAGTGACAGGGGGCGCGAGGGAAAAACTGTTTTTT,CASSQEVTGGAREKLFF
.,TRBV25-1,TRBJ2-1,.,TGTGCCAGCAGTGAGGAGGGCAATGAGCAGTTCTTC,CASSEEGNEQFF
TRBD2,TRBV2,TRBJ2-3,.,TGTGCCAGCAGTGGACTAGCTCAGGCGACAGATACGCAGTATTTT,CASSGLAQATDTQYF
TRBD1,TRBV6-6,TRBJ1-5,.,TGTGCCAGCATAGGGGGCTTCAATCAGCCCCAGCATTTT,CASIGGFNQPQHF
TRBD1,TRBV20-1,TRBJ1-1,.,TGCAGTGCTAGAGCGGGCAGGGGGACTCTCTTT,CSARAGRGTLF
.,TRBV29-1,TRBJ2-5,.,TGCAGCGGCGGGGCAGGAGAGACCCAGTACTTC,CSGGAGETQYF
.,TRBV27,TRBJ1-2,.,TGTGCCAGCAGTTTATTAACAGGGCCCTTTGGTGGCTACACCTTC,CASSLLTGPFGGYTF
TRBD1,TRBV10-3,TRBJ1-6,.,TGTGCCATCAGTGGATCTGGACAGGGGGTCCTACCCCTCCACTTT,CAISGSGQGVLPLHF
TRBD2,TRBV4-2,TRBJ2-5,.,TGTGCCAGCAGCCCTTCCGCGGGGGGGCCGGGAGAGACCCAGTACTTC,CASSPSAGGPGETQYF
.,TRBV7-3,TRBJ2-7,few,TGTGCCAGCAGCCCACATCGTAGGAGCTCCTACGAGCAGTACTTC,CASSPHRRSSYEQYF
.,TRBV9,TRBJ2-5,.,TGTGCCAGCAGCTTTGGAGGACAAGAGACCCAGTACTTC,CASSFGGQETQYF
.,TRBV6-5,TRBJ1-3,.,TGTGCCAGCAGGAGGGTCTCTGGAAACACCATATATTTT,CASRRVSGNTIYF
TRBD2,TRBV6-1,TRBJ2-3,.,TGTGCCAGCAGTGAGGGGGGGTACACAGATACGCAGTATTTT,CASSEGGYTDTQYF
.,TRBV11-1,TRBJ2-7,.,TGTGCCAGCAGCTTCATCAGGGACTACGAGCAGTACTTC,CASSFIRDYEQYF
.,TRBV5-5,TRBJ1-6,.,TGTGCCAGCAGCTTGTTTCGGGATTCACCCCTCCACTTT,CASSLFRDSPLHF